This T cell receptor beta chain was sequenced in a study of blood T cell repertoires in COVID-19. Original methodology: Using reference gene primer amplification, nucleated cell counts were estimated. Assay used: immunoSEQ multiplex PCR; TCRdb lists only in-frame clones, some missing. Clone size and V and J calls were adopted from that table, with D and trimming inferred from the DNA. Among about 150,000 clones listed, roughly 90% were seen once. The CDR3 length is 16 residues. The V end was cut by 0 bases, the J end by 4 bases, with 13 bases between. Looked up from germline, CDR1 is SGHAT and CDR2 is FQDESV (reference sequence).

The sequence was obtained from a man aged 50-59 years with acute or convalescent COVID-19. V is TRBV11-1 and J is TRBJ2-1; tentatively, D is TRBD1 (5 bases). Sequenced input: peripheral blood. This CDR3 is CASSLAGRLGYNEQFF. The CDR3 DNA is TGTGCCAGCAGCTTAGCGGGGCGCCTCGGATACAATGAGCAGTTCTTC. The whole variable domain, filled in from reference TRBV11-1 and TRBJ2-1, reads EAEVAQSPRYKITEKSQAVAFWCDPISGHATLYWYRQILGQGPELLVQFQDESVVDDSQLPKDRFSAERLKGVDSTLKIQPAELGDSAMYLCASSLAGRLGYNEQFFGPGTRLTVL.